Listed below are T cell receptor beta chains from one sample, sequenced in a study of somatic mutations in cytotoxic T cells in rheumatoid arthritis. Sequenced by immunoSEQ multiplex PCR; TCRdb stores in-frame clones only, minus some. The sample includes about 15,000 clones, approximately 77% of them seen just once. Specimen: CD8+ T cells sorted from blood. These receptors all stem from an adult with rheumatoid arthritis. CDR3s include the opening cysteine and the closing phenylalanine or tryptophan. Each record gives: CDR3 length, D gene, J gene, V gene, clone size, CDR3 protein, CDR3 DNA. A D gene is named only where the DNA matches it firmly. Rows may omit the clone size; those that give it use once, few, many or a size class.

CDR3 length: 12; D gene: -; J gene: TRBJ2-7; V gene: TRBV29-1; clone size: -; CDR3 protein: CSGGQSSYEQYF; CDR3 DNA: TGCAGCGGTGGACAGAGCTCCTACGAGCAGTACTTC
CDR3 length: 15; D gene: -; J gene: TRBJ2-7; V gene: TRBV7-9; clone size: -; CDR3 protein: CASSSTGGFSYEQYF; CDR3 DNA: TGTGCCAGCAGCTCCACCGGAGGATTCTCCTACGAGCAGTACTTC
CDR3 length: 13; D gene: -; J gene: TRBJ1-1; V gene: TRBV5-4; clone size: once; CDR3 protein: CASSLGGSPEAFF; CDR3 DNA: TGTGCCAGCAGCTTGGGCGGGAGCCCTGAAGCTTTCTTT
CDR3 length: 13; D gene: TRBD1; J gene: TRBJ2-7; V gene: TRBV5-4; clone size: -; CDR3 protein: CASSSGQAREQYF; CDR3 DNA: TGTGCCAGCAGCTCGGGACAGGCTAGGGAGCAGTACTTC
CDR3 length: 17; D gene: TRBD2; J gene: TRBJ2-3; V gene: TRBV7-9; clone size: -; CDR3 protein: CASSTDPGLAGEDTQYF; CDR3 DNA: TGTGCCAGCAGCACAGATCCCGGACTAGCGGGGGAGGATACGCAGTATTTT
CDR3 length: 15; D gene: -; J gene: TRBJ1-2; V gene: TRBV13; clone size: -; CDR3 protein: CASSLRDGGNYGYTF; CDR3 DNA: TGTGCCAGCAGCTTACGGGACGGGGGGAACTATGGCTACACCTTC
CDR3 length: 16; D gene: -; J gene: TRBJ1-3; V gene: TRBV4-3; clone size: -; CDR3 protein: CASSQDQSLSGNTIYF; CDR3 DNA: TGCGCCAGCAGCCAAGATCAATCCCTCTCTGGAAACACCATATATTTT
CDR3 length: 14; D gene: TRBD1; J gene: TRBJ1-1; V gene: TRBV30; clone size: -; CDR3 protein: CACKTGEVKTEAFF; CDR3 DNA: TGTGCCTGTAAGACAGGGGAGGTGAAAACTGAAGCTTTCTTT
CDR3 length: 15; D gene: TRBD1; J gene: TRBJ1-1; V gene: TRBV6-6; clone size: -; CDR3 protein: CASSSTGGWSTEAFF; CDR3 DNA: TGTGCCAGCAGTTCGACAGGGGGCTGGAGCACTGAAGCTTTCTTT
CDR3 length: 16; D gene: TRBD1; J gene: TRBJ1-4; V gene: TRBV5-8; clone size: once; CDR3 protein: CASSSDGDRGYEKLFF; CDR3 DNA: TGTGCCAGCAGCTCTGACGGGGACAGGGGATATGAAAAACTGTTTTTT
CDR3 length: 12; D gene: -; J gene: TRBJ1-1; V gene: TRBV5-6; clone size: -; CDR3 protein: CASSLRGTEAFF; CDR3 DNA: TGTGCCAGCAGCTTACGAGGGACTGAAGCTTTCTTT
CDR3 length: 15; D gene: -; J gene: TRBJ2-7; V gene: TRBV6-1; clone size: -; CDR3 protein: CASSNRRGPAYEQYF; CDR3 DNA: TGTGCCAGCAGCAATCGGCGGGGGCCCGCCTACGAGCAGTACTTC
CDR3 length: 14; D gene: TRBD2; J gene: TRBJ2-7; V gene: TRBV11-3; clone size: -; CDR3 protein: CASSMSGGAHEQYF; CDR3 DNA: TGTGCCAGCAGCATGAGCGGGGGGGCCCACGAGCAGTACTTC
CDR3 length: 14; D gene: TRBD1; J gene: TRBJ2-5; V gene: TRBV9; clone size: few; CDR3 protein: CASSGGQIAETQYF; CDR3 DNA: TGTGCCAGCAGCGGGGGACAGATCGCAGAGACCCAGTACTTC
CDR3 length: 12; D gene: -; J gene: TRBJ1-2; V gene: TRBV29-1; clone size: -; CDR3 protein: CSARHGYYGYTF; CDR3 DNA: TGCAGCGCTCGACACGGCTACTATGGCTACACCTTC
CDR3 length: 13; D gene: -; J gene: TRBJ2-7; V gene: TRBV11-1; clone size: -; CDR3 protein: CASSFIPGNEQYF; CDR3 DNA: TGTGCCAGCAGCTTTATTCCGGGGAACGAGCAGTACTTC
CDR3 length: 18; D gene: TRBD2; J gene: TRBJ2-1; V gene: TRBV5-6; clone size: -; CDR3 protein: CASSLELGLAESYNEQFF; CDR3 DNA: TGTGCCAGCAGCTTGGAGTTAGGACTAGCGGAGTCCTACAATGAGCAGTTCTTC
CDR3 length: 17; D gene: TRBD1; J gene: TRBJ2-2; V gene: TRBV5-6; clone size: -; CDR3 protein: CASSYLPWTGATGELFF; CDR3 DNA: TGTGCCAGCAGCTACCTCCCCTGGACAGGGGCCACCGGGGAGCTGTTTTTT
CDR3 length: 16; D gene: TRBD1; J gene: TRBJ1-5; V gene: TRBV27; clone size: few; CDR3 protein: CASSQVKGQHNQPQHF; CDR3 DNA: TGTGCCAGCAGTCAAGTTAAGGGACAGCACAATCAGCCCCAGCATTTT
CDR3 length: 14; D gene: -; J gene: TRBJ2-7; V gene: TRBV4-1; clone size: -; CDR3 protein: CASSHHSQGYEQYF; CDR3 DNA: TGCGCCAGCAGCCACCACTCACAGGGCTACGAGCAGTACTTC
CDR3 length: 15; D gene: TRBD1; J gene: TRBJ2-7; V gene: TRBV4-3; clone size: few; CDR3 protein: CASSPGQGAIYEQYF; CDR3 DNA: TGCGCCAGCAGCCCAGGACAGGGGGCTATTTACGAGCAGTACTTC
CDR3 length: 15; D gene: -; J gene: TRBJ1-6; V gene: TRBV15; clone size: -; CDR3 protein: CATSRGVGADSPLHF; CDR3 DNA: TGTGCCACCAGCAGGGGGGTGGGGGCGGATTCACCCCTCCACTTT
CDR3 length: 11; D gene: -; J gene: TRBJ2-7; V gene: TRBV20-1; clone size: -; CDR3 protein: CSASWGAEQYF; CDR3 DNA: TGCAGTGCTAGTTGGGGTGCCGAGCAGTACTTC
CDR3 length: 13; D gene: TRBD1; J gene: TRBJ1-1; V gene: TRBV19; clone size: few; CDR3 protein: CASRTGMNTEAFF; CDR3 DNA: TGTGCCAGTAGGACAGGGATGAACACTGAAGCTTTCTTT
CDR3 length: 16; D gene: TRBD1; J gene: TRBJ2-7; V gene: TRBV6-5; clone size: -; CDR3 protein: CASSYSSDRDFAEQYF; CDR3 DNA: TGTGCCAGCAGTTACTCCTCGGACAGGGATTTCGCCGAGCAGTACTTC
CDR3 length: 15; D gene: -; J gene: TRBJ1-2; V gene: TRBV6-6; clone size: few; CDR3 protein: CASTNPTSGLDGYTF; CDR3 DNA: TGTGCCAGCACCAACCCTACGTCGGGTCTGGATGGCTACACCTTC
CDR3 length: 14; D gene: TRBD2; J gene: TRBJ2-7; V gene: TRBV30; clone size: -; CDR3 protein: CAWNSGGLSYEQYF; CDR3 DNA: TGTGCCTGGAATAGCGGGGGCCTCTCCTACGAGCAGTACTTC
CDR3 length: 13; D gene: -; J gene: TRBJ2-7; V gene: TRBV4-3; clone size: -; CDR3 protein: CASSYGQNYEQYF; CDR3 DNA: TGCGCCAGCAGCTACGGACAGAACTACGAGCAGTACTTC
CDR3 length: 16; D gene: -; J gene: TRBJ1-5; V gene: TRBV27; clone size: -; CDR3 protein: CASSLSMGQTHQPQHF; CDR3 DNA: TGTGCCAGCAGTTTATCGATGGGGCAGACTCATCAGCCCCAGCATTTT
CDR3 length: 14; D gene: -; J gene: TRBJ1-2; V gene: TRBV11-2; clone size: -; CDR3 protein: CASSSLRDIYGYTF; CDR3 DNA: TGTGCCAGCAGCTCGTTAAGAGACATCTATGGCTACACCTTC
CDR3 length: 15; D gene: -; J gene: TRBJ1-3; V gene: TRBV6-5; clone size: -; CDR3 protein: CASSLSVSSGNTIYF; CDR3 DNA: TGTGCCAGCAGTTTGAGCGTCTCCTCTGGAAACACCATATATTTT
CDR3 length: 16; D gene: -; J gene: TRBJ1-2; V gene: TRBV4-1; clone size: -; CDR3 protein: CASSQDGGRVSYGYTF; CDR3 DNA: TGCGCCAGCAGCCAAGATGGCGGGAGAGTGAGCTATGGCTACACCTTC